This T cell receptor beta chain derives from a study of cytomegalovirus exposure and HLA in healthy donors. Overall study findings and caveats: The study had only CMV serostatus as immune exposure information. For most TCR sequences rarity was the rule, although some public TCRs occurred in many donors. A later analysis linked 15,000 to 20,000 TCR beta sequences to HLA alleles at 0.05 false discovery rate.

PCR used 60 Vbeta primers and 13 Jbeta primers. Measured with immunoSEQ multiplex PCR; TCRdb has only the in-frame clones, and not every one. The sample records some 130,000 clones, roughly 80% being singletons. On this clone itself: Its antigen remains unidentified.

The V end lost 10 bases, the J end lost 2 bases, and 12 bases lay between the germline ends. The CDR3 length is 14 residues. Germline V lookup: CDR1 MDHEN, CDR2 SYDVKM. The sequencing sample was made of PBMCs. This sequence joins TRBV28 and TRBJ2-6, with D uncertain. The source is a woman between 50 and 59 years old in good health and CMV-seropositive. The CDR3 nucleotides are TGTGCCACTCACATGCCCACTGGGGCCAACGTCCTGACTTTC. This codes for CATHMPTGANVLTF.